A selection of T cell receptor beta chains follows, all from one sample in a study of shared clonotypes between healthy human individuals. Produced via immunoSEQ multiplex PCR; TCRdb's table is partial and in-frame only. The table lists some 2.1 million clones, about 95% of them singletons. The sample consisted of naive CD8+ T cells sorted from blood. The receptors derive from a young man in good health. Both conserved end residues are part of each CDR3. A D gene is named only where the DNA matches it firmly. Clone size, where shown, is once, few, many, or a class for clones that have expanded.

TRBJ2-7 TRBV19 . TRBD2 CASSPWTSGGSYEQYF TGTGCCAGTAGTCCTTGGACTAGCGGGGGCTCCTACGAGCAGTACTTC
TRBJ2-7 TRBV4-1 . TRBD2 CASSQAGTSGYEQYF TGCGCCAGCAGCCAAGCCGGGACTAGCGGGTACGAGCAGTACTTC
TRBJ2-7 TRBV7-9 once TRBD2 CASSPPLERERYEQYF TGTGCCAGCAGCCCCCCGTTGGAGCGGGAGAGGTACGAGCAGTACTTC
TRBJ1-5 TRBV7-8 . . CASSLTGLRQPQHF TGTGCCAGCAGCTTAACGGGGTTGCGACAGCCCCAGCATTTT
TRBJ2-3 TRBV4-1 . . CASSHGPSTDTQYF TGCGCCAGCAGCCACGGACCTAGCACAGATACGCAGTATTTT
TRBJ2-5 TRBV9 . TRBD1 CASSDGTVQETQYF TGTGCCAGCAGCGATGGGACAGTACAAGAGACCCAGTACTTC
TRBJ2-1 TRBV6-5 . . CASSYDPSYNEQFF TGTGCCAGCAGTTACGATCCATCCTACAATGAGCAGTTCTTC
TRBJ2-7 TRBV28 . . CASTPRAGLHSYEQYF TGTGCCAGCACCCCTCGTGCGGGGCTTCACTCCTACGAGCAGTACTTC
TRBJ2-7 TRBV5-6 few TRBD2 CASSLAGGSYEQYF TGTGCCAGCTCGTTGGCGGGAGGCTCCTACGAGCAGTACTTC
TRBJ2-5 TRBV4-1 . . CASSQMEGQETQYF TGCGCCAGCAGTCAGATGGAGGGACAAGAGACCCAGTACTTC
TRBJ2-6 TRBV18 . TRBD2 CASSTGGAGANVLTF TGTGCCAGCTCAACGGGGGGAGCTGGGGCCAACGTCCTGACTTTC
TRBJ2-6 TRBV28 . TRBD1 CASNHRTGSGANVLTF TGTGCCAGCAACCACCGGACAGGCTCTGGGGCCAACGTCCTGACTTTC
TRBJ2-1 TRBV7-9 . . CASTGQGGESSYDEQFF TGTGCCAGCACCGGACAGGGAGGGGAAAGCTCCTACGATGAGCAGTTCTTC
TRBJ2-5 TRBV15 . TRBD1 CATSREGQGETQYF TGTGCCACCAGCAGAGAAGGACAGGGGGAGACCCAGTACTTC
TRBJ1-3 TRBV7-2 few . CASSLGLSSGNTIYF TGTGCCAGCAGCCTGGGACTGAGCTCTGGAAACACCATATATTTT
TRBJ2-5 TRBV9 . . CASTPGEPPGETQYF TGTGCCAGCACCCCCGGGGAGCCGCCTGGGGAGACCCAGTACTTC
TRBJ2-7 TRBV7-9 once TRBD1 CASSAPSGGEQYF TGTGCCAGCAGCGCCCCTTCAGGGGGAGAGCAGTACTTC
TRBJ1-1 TRBV19 few TRBD1 CARGTGGPEAFF TGTGCCAGAGGGACAGGGGGCCCTGAAGCTTTCTTT
TRBJ1-4 TRBV28 . . CASSFRVGEKLFF TGTGCCAGCAGCTTTCGGGTGGGCGAAAAACTGTTTTTT
TRBJ2-5 TRBV7-9 once . CASSLGLWEEETQYF TGTGCCAGCAGCTTAGGTTTGTGGGAAGAAGAGACCCAGTACTTC
TRBJ2-7 TRBV5-6 . TRBD2 CASSPRLAGLSYEQYF TGTGCCAGCAGCCCGAGACTAGCGGGCCTATCCTACGAGCAGTACTTC
TRBJ2-7 TRBV7-6 . . CASSPGHLYEQYF TGTGCCAGCAGCCCTGGACACCTGTACGAGCAGTACTTC
TRBJ2-1 TRBV2 . . CASSASAYNEQFF TGTGCCAGCAGCGCCTCAGCTTACAATGAGCAGTTCTTC
TRBJ2-1 TRBV6-1 once TRBD1 CASSEALFTGVAYNEQFF TGTGCCAGCAGTGAAGCGCTATTTACAGGGGTAGCCTACAATGAGCAGTTCTTC
TRBJ2-2 TRBV7-2 . . CASSQPSAGELFF TGTGCCAGCAGCCAGCCGTCGGCCGGGGAGCTGTTTTTT
TRBJ1-1 TRBV5-1 . . CASSFKEGNTEAFF TGCGCCAGCAGCTTTAAGGAGGGGAACACTGAAGCTTTCTTT
TRBJ1-1 TRBV7-9 . . CASSLAGLAEAFF TGTGCCAGCAGCTTAGCCGGGTTGGCTGAAGCTTTCTTT
TRBJ2-7 TRBV6-1 . . CASSPTGNEQYF TGTGCCAGCAGTCCAACAGGGAATGAGCAGTACTTC
TRBJ2-7 TRBV6-5 once . CASGSNSYEQYF TGTGCCAGCGGGTCGAACTCCTACGAGCAGTACTTC
TRBJ2-7 TRBV11-2 . . CASSLDRDLGYEQYF TGTGCCAGCAGCTTAGATCGGGACCTGGGCTACGAGCAGTACTTC
TRBJ2-7 TRBV5-5 . . CASSLASYEQYF TGTGCCAGCAGCTTGGCCTCCTACGAGCAGTACTTC
TRBJ1-6 TRBV28 . . CASSLQGLQSPLHF TGTGCCAGCAGCCTACAGGGATTGCAGTCACCCCTCCACTTT
TRBJ2-3 TRBV28 . TRBD1 CASSQTGRGADTQYF TGTGCCAGCAGTCAGACAGGGAGAGGGGCAGATACGCAGTATTTT
TRBJ2-7 TRBV2 . TRBD1 CAGENRGSYEQYF TGTGCCGGAGAGAACAGGGGCTCCTACGAGCAGTACTTC
TRBJ2-1 TRBV2 . TRBD2 CASTQLAGGTYNEQFF TGTGCCAGCACCCAACTAGCGGGGGGTACCTACAATGAGCAGTTCTTC
TRBJ2-5 TRBV28 . . CASSPFFGQGLEETQYF TGTGCCAGCAGTCCCTTTTTCGGTCAGGGCTTAGAGGAGACCCAGTACTTC
TRBJ1-4 TRBV12-5 . . CASGSSPGAPGEKLFF TGTGCTAGTGGTTCATCACCGGGGGCCCCGGGAGAAAAACTGTTTTTT
TRBJ2-7 TRBV2 . TRBD1 CASRPGGWEQYF TGTGCCAGCAGGCCAGGGGGCTGGGAGCAGTACTTC
TRBJ1-1 TRBV9 . . CASSVEGEGLNTEAFF TGTGCCAGCAGCGTAGAGGGTGAAGGGTTGAACACTGAAGCTTTCTTT
TRBJ2-3 TRBV30 . . CAWSVGLGGDTQYF TGTGCCTGGAGTGTGGGGCTAGGGGGAGATACGCAGTATTTT
TRBJ1-1 TRBV6-6 . TRBD1 CASSSDRVFTEAFF TGTGCCAGCAGTTCAGACAGGGTGTTCACTGAAGCTTTCTTT
TRBJ2-3 TRBV5-5 . . CASIPGASTDTQYF TGTGCCAGCATCCCGGGGGCTAGCACAGATACGCAGTATTTT
TRBJ1-4 TRBV27 . . CASSTVGSNEKLFF TGTGCCAGCAGTACGGTGGGCAGTAATGAAAAACTGTTTTTT
TRBJ1-4 TRBV7-8 . . CASSPGGGYEKLFF TGTGCCAGCAGCCCGGGTGGGGGGTATGAAAAACTGTTTTTT
TRBJ2-7 TRBV5-6 . . CASSSDSYEQYF TGTGCCAGCAGTTCGGACAGTTACGAGCAGTACTTC
TRBJ2-2 TRBV13 . . CASRENGQMTGELFF TGTGCCAGCAGGGAAAACGGGCAGATGACCGGGGAGCTGTTTTTT
TRBJ2-7 TRBV6-1 . . CASSEFVRQEGIYEQYF TGTGCCAGCAGTGAATTCGTCCGACAGGAGGGAATCTACGAGCAGTACTTC
TRBJ1-1 TRBV10-3 . TRBD1 CAISESPITATGTEAFF TGTGCCATCAGTGAGTCTCCGATTACCGCGACAGGGACTGAAGCTTTCTTT
TRBJ1-2 TRBV10-3 . TRBD1 CAISVQAVTGEYGYTF TGTGCCATCAGTGTCCAAGCCGTGACAGGGGAATATGGCTACACCTTC
TRBJ2-1 TRBV7-9 . TRBD2 CASSLTGLAGQQFF TGTGCCAGCAGCTTAACGGGACTAGCGGGGCAGCAGTTCTTC
TRBJ2-3 TRBV11-2 once TRBD2 CASSLGVSGGEEDTQYF TGTGCCAGCAGCTTAGGGGTCAGCGGGGGAGAGGAAGATACGCAGTATTTT
TRBJ2-5 TRBV4-1 . . CASSQVGTQETQYF TGCGCCAGCAGCCAAGTCGGGACCCAAGAGACCCAGTACTTC
TRBJ2-2 TRBV28 . . CASSLQDSSNTGELFF TGTGCCAGCAGTTTACAGGACAGCTCGAACACCGGGGAGCTGTTTTTT
TRBJ1-1 TRBV12-5 once . CASGLRAEAFF TGTGCTAGTGGTTTGCGGGCTGAAGCTTTCTTT
TRBJ2-5 TRBV15 . . CAAATRSQETQYF TGTGCCGCCGCGACCAGGTCCCAAGAGACCCAGTACTTC
TRBJ2-3 TRBV5-6 . TRBD2 CASSLASGSTDTQYF TGTGCCAGCAGCTTGGCTAGCGGAAGCACAGATACGCAGTATTTT
TRBJ1-2 TRBV28 . TRBD1 CASSFSTQGVYKDGYTF TGTGCCAGCAGTTTTTCTACTCAGGGGGTTTACAAGGATGGCTACACCTTC